These T cell receptor beta chains were read from a single sample in a study of blood T cell repertoires in COVID-19. Only in-frame clones appear in the TCRdb table, and some are missing; sequencing was by immunoSEQ multiplex PCR. Among about 110,000 clones listed, about four fifths were seen once. The sequenced sample consisted of peripheral blood. The receptors shown here come from a woman aged 65 to 85 with acute or convalescent COVID-19. Both conserved end residues are part of each CDR3. A D gene is named only where the DNA matches it firmly. Clone size appears in some rows only: once, few, many, or a class for an expanded clone.

d_call j_call v_call clone_size cdr3_nt cdr3_aa
- TRBJ1-5 TRBV5-1 - TGCGCCAGCAGCTTGACTCCGGGTTCCTCACAGCCCCAGCATTTT CASSLTPGSSQPQHF
TRBD1 TRBJ2-7 TRBV9 - TGTGCCAGCAGCGTTGGGACAGGGGCTTTCGAGCAGTACTTC CASSVGTGAFEQYF
TRBD1 TRBJ1-4 TRBV6-6 - TGTGCCAGCAGTTATCCGACAGGGCAGAATGAAAAACTGTTTTTT CASSYPTGQNEKLFF
- TRBJ1-1 TRBV5-5 - TGTGCCGGCGGGCAGGGGCCCTTGAACACTGAAGCTTTCTTT CAGGQGPLNTEAFF
- TRBJ2-2 TRBV7-9 once TGTGCCAGCAGCTTAGTCCAGGGAGGCACCGGGGAGCTGTTTTTT CASSLVQGGTGELFF
- TRBJ2-1 TRBV30 - TGTGCCTGGAGTACACTAGCTGGCGATGAGCAGTTCTTC CAWSTLAGDEQFF
- TRBJ1-2 TRBV29-1 - TGCAGCGTCCTAGGGGCGAACTATGGCTACACCTTC CSVLGANYGYTF
TRBD1 TRBJ1-2 TRBV14 few TGTGCCAGCAGCCAAGCCGGGACAGGGCCCGGCATTTATGGCTACACCTTC CASSQAGTGPGIYGYTF
- TRBJ1-5 TRBV6-2/TRBV6-3 - TGTGCCAGCAGCAAATTCGGAGGGAGTCAGCCCCAGCATTTT CASSKFGGSQPQHF
- TRBJ1-2 TRBV21-1 - TGTGCCAGCAGTTGGGGGGTACGGGGCTACACCTTC CASSWGVRGYTF
- TRBJ1-2 TRBV19 - TGTGCCAGTAGTTCCCAGGCAGGTACCTATGGCTACACCTTC CASSSQAGTYGYTF
- TRBJ2-7 TRBV15 - TGTGCCACCAGCGGGCCCAGTGGGTACGAGCAGTACTTC CATSGPSGYEQYF
TRBD1 TRBJ2-7 TRBV15 few TGTGCCACCAGCTGGGGGACAGGAAACTACGAGCAGTACTTC CATSWGTGNYEQYF
TRBD2 TRBJ2-5 TRBV7-2 - TGTGCCAGCAGCCCCGGACTAGCGGAAGAGACCCAGTACTTC CASSPGLAEETQYF
TRBD2 TRBJ2-1 TRBV6-2/TRBV6-3 - TGTGCCAGCAGCCTCCGGGGTAGCGGGGGTAGTTCCTACAATGAGCAGTTCTTC CASSLRGSGGSSYNEQFF
TRBD2 TRBJ2-7 TRBV3-1/TRBV3-2 - TGTGCCAGCAGCCAAGTTTCGTCGGGGACTAGCGGGATAGGAACGCGGGAGCAGTACTTC CASSQVSSGTSGIGTREQYF
- TRBJ2-5 TRBV6-5 once TGTGCCAGCAGCACAAATACAGGGTCCCAAGAGACCCAGTACTTC CASSTNTGSQETQYF
TRBD2 TRBJ2-1 TRBV9 - TGTGCCAGCAGTCCTATAGCGGGAGGGAGCAATGAGCAGTTCTTC CASSPIAGGSNEQFF
- TRBJ1-5 TRBV6-5 - TGTGCCAGCAGTTCTCGCGGTTGGTATAGCAATCAGCCCCAGCATTTT CASSSRGWYSNQPQHF
- TRBJ1-5 TRBV19 - TGTGCCAGTAGTACCAGAGAGGGGGTTCATCAGCCCCAGCATTTT CASSTREGVHQPQHF
- TRBJ1-6 TRBV5-1 - TGCGCCAGCAAGCCGACAGAAGGGAATTCACCCCTCCACTTT CASKPTEGNSPLHF
TRBD2 TRBJ2-6 TRBV7-9 - TGTGCCAGCAGCCGGACTAGCTTCGCCGGGGCCAACGTCCTGACTTTC CASSRTSFAGANVLTF
- TRBJ1-1 TRBV3-1/TRBV3-2 - TGTGCCAGCAGCCCGGACAGCATGAACACTGAAGCTTTCTTT CASSPDSMNTEAFF
- TRBJ1-6 TRBV28 - TGTGCCAGCAGCCAACAGGGAAATTATTCACCCCTCCACTTT CASSQQGNYSPLHF
- TRBJ2-1 TRBV7-2 - TGTGCCAGCAGCCCCAGTGTCAGGGGGGTGGGGTACAATGAGCAGTTCTTC CASSPSVRGVGYNEQFF
- TRBJ2-7 TRBV5-4 - TGTGCCAGCAGCTGGGACACCACCTACGAGCAGTACTTC CASSWDTTYEQYF
TRBD2 TRBJ2-1 TRBV11-2 - TGTGCCAGCAGCTTAGGGTGGCGGGGGTCCTACAATGAGCAGTTCTTC CASSLGWRGSYNEQFF
TRBD2 TRBJ2-5 TRBV4-3 - TGCGCCAGCAGCCTAAATAGCGGGGGGGCTTCCGAGACCCAGTACTTC CASSLNSGGASETQYF
TRBD2 TRBJ2-1 TRBV11-2 - TGTGCCAGCAGCGGAGCGGGGGGTCCCTCCTACAATGAGCAGTTCTTC CASSGAGGPSYNEQFF
TRBD1 TRBJ2-7 TRBV28 - TGTGCCAGCAGGGAACAGGGGGGAACCTACGAGCAGTACTTC CASREQGGTYEQYF
TRBD2 TRBJ2-1 TRBV5-8 - TGTGCCAGCAGCTTGTTGCGGGGGGGCTACAATGAGCAGTTCTTC CASSLLRGGYNEQFF
TRBD1 TRBJ2-7 TRBV30 - TGTGCCTGGAGTCCCCAACAGGGGGCCTACGAGCAGTACTTC CAWSPQQGAYEQYF
TRBD1 TRBJ2-7 TRBV5-1 - TGCGCCAGCATGCCAGCCCCCCCCGGGACAGACTCCTACGAGCAGTACTTC CASMPAPPGTDSYEQYF
TRBD2 TRBJ2-1 TRBV29-1 - TGCAGCGTCGGGACTAGCGAGTGGAATGAGCAGTTCTTC CSVGTSEWNEQFF
- TRBJ1-5 TRBV6-6 once TGTGCCAGCAGGAGGGGGGGAAGCAATCAGCCCCAGCATTTT CASRRGGSNQPQHF
- TRBJ1-5 TRBV3-1/TRBV3-2 - TGTGCCAGCAGCCCAGTAAGAATCAATCAGCCCCAGCATTTT CASSPVRINQPQHF
TRBD2 TRBJ2-6 TRBV5-4 - TGTGCCAGCGGGGTACTAGCGGATGCTCCCTCTGGGGCCAACGTCCTGACTTTC CASGVLADAPSGANVLTF
- TRBJ1-3 TRBV7-2 - TGTGCCAGCAGCTTAGAAGCGACCGATCCTGGAAACACCATATATTTT CASSLEATDPGNTIYF
- TRBJ2-7 TRBV6-5 - TGTGCCAGCAGTTACCGCCCGGGACTCTCCTACGAGCAGTACTTC CASSYRPGLSYEQYF
TRBD1 TRBJ1-2 TRBV9 - TGTGCCAGCAGCGACCCTTGGGACAGCCGGGAGGGCTACACCTTC CASSDPWDSREGYTF
- TRBJ2-1 TRBV27 - TGTGCCAGCAGTTCCATACTAGTACCACCGACGAATGAGCAGTTCTTC CASSSILVPPTNEQFF